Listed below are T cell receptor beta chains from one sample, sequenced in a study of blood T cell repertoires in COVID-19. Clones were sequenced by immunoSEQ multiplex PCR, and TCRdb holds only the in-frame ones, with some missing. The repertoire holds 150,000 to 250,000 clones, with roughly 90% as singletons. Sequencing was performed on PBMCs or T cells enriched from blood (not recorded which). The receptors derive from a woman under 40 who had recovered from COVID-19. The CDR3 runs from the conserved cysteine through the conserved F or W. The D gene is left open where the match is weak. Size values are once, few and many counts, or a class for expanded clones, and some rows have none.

cdr3_aa: CASTQPDTDRASGNTIYF
cdr3_nt: TGTGCCAGCACCCAGCCCGATACCGACAGGGCTTCTGGAAACACCATATATTTT
clone_size: .
v_call: TRBV7-9
j_call: TRBJ1-3
d_call: TRBD1

cdr3_aa: CASSPLGAVGQETQYF
cdr3_nt: TGTGCCAGCAGCCCCCTGGGGGCGGTGGGCCAAGAGACCCAGTACTTC
clone_size: .
v_call: TRBV9
j_call: TRBJ2-5
d_call: .

cdr3_aa: CAGKRLAGDYEQYF
cdr3_nt: TGCGCCGGGAAAAGACTAGCGGGAGACTACGAGCAGTACTTC
clone_size: .
v_call: TRBV5-1
j_call: TRBJ2-7
d_call: TRBD2

cdr3_aa: CASSDPAGYGYTF
cdr3_nt: TGTGCCAGCAGTGACCCCGCGGGCTATGGCTACACCTTC
clone_size: .
v_call: TRBV25-1
j_call: TRBJ1-2
d_call: .

cdr3_aa: CASSVGQGARSPLHF
cdr3_nt: TGTGCCAGCAGCGTGGGACAGGGGGCACGATCACCCCTCCACTTT
clone_size: .
v_call: TRBV5-4
j_call: TRBJ1-6
d_call: TRBD1

cdr3_aa: CASSLDAGDNEKLFF
cdr3_nt: TGTGCCAGCAGCTTGGATGCAGGGGATAATGAAAAACTGTTTTTT
clone_size: once
v_call: TRBV5-5
j_call: TRBJ1-4
d_call: .

cdr3_aa: CASSDRAGRTNDYTF
cdr3_nt: TGTGCCAGCAGTGATAGGGCAGGGCGGACTAATGACTACACCTTC
clone_size: .
v_call: TRBV2
j_call: TRBJ1-2
d_call: .

cdr3_aa: CASSYSGTGTDTQYF
cdr3_nt: TGTGCCAGCAGTTACTCCGGGACAGGCACAGATACGCAGTATTTT
clone_size: once
v_call: TRBV6-5
j_call: TRBJ2-3
d_call: TRBD1

cdr3_aa: CASSLRGGAHEQYF
cdr3_nt: TGTGCCAGCAGCCTAAGGGGAGGGGCCCACGAGCAGTACTTC
clone_size: .
v_call: TRBV4-2
j_call: TRBJ2-7
d_call: TRBD2

cdr3_aa: CASSKTSGGANTGELFF
cdr3_nt: TGTGCCAGCAGCAAGACTAGCGGGGGGGCGAACACCGGGGAGCTGTTTTTT
clone_size: .
v_call: TRBV9
j_call: TRBJ2-2
d_call: TRBD2

cdr3_aa: CASSHDPQGSEKLFF
cdr3_nt: TGTGCCAGTAGTCATGACCCTCAAGGGAGCGAAAAACTGTTTTTT
clone_size: .
v_call: TRBV19
j_call: TRBJ1-4
d_call: .

cdr3_aa: CASSRATGTGGGYEQFF
cdr3_nt: TGTGCCAGCAGCCGGGCCACCGGGACAGGGGGCGGATATGAGCAGTTCTTC
clone_size: .
v_call: TRBV7-2
j_call: TRBJ2-1
d_call: TRBD1

cdr3_aa: CASKGQRNTEAFF
cdr3_nt: TGTGCCAGCAAGGGACAGAGGAACACTGAAGCTTTCTTT
clone_size: .
v_call: TRBV6-5
j_call: TRBJ1-1
d_call: TRBD1

cdr3_aa: CASSWTGNDYTF
cdr3_nt: TGTGCCAGCAGTTGGACAGGGAATGACTACACCTTC
clone_size: many
v_call: TRBV6-2/TRBV6-3
j_call: TRBJ1-2
d_call: TRBD1

cdr3_aa: CASSQAGPGDTEAFF
cdr3_nt: TGCGCCAGCAGCCAAGCTGGACCAGGGGACACTGAAGCTTTCTTT
clone_size: .
v_call: TRBV4-1
j_call: TRBJ1-1
d_call: .

cdr3_aa: CASSAEFYGYTF
cdr3_nt: TGTGCCAGTAGTGCGGAGTTCTATGGCTACACCTTC
clone_size: .
v_call: TRBV19
j_call: TRBJ1-2
d_call: .

cdr3_aa: CASSDGSSGVTEAFF
cdr3_nt: TGTGCCAGCAGCGATGGGTCCTCGGGAGTCACTGAAGCTTTCTTT
clone_size: .
v_call: TRBV6-5
j_call: TRBJ1-1
d_call: .

cdr3_aa: CASSLLQEAFF
cdr3_nt: TGTGCCAGCAGCTTATTGCAGGAAGCTTTCTTT
clone_size: .
v_call: TRBV11-2
j_call: TRBJ1-1
d_call: .

cdr3_aa: CARSQREPEAFF
cdr3_nt: TGTGCCAGAAGTCAACGGGAGCCGGAAGCTTTCTTT
clone_size: .
v_call: TRBV5-3
j_call: TRBJ1-1
d_call: .

cdr3_aa: CASSLEGVSYNEQFF
cdr3_nt: TGTGCCAGCAGCTTAGAGGGAGTGTCCTACAATGAGCAGTTCTTC
clone_size: .
v_call: TRBV7-2
j_call: TRBJ2-1
d_call: .

cdr3_aa: CASMTRDRERTNYGYTF
cdr3_nt: TGTGCCAGCATGACCCGGGACAGGGAAAGAACTAACTATGGCTACACCTTC
clone_size: .
v_call: TRBV21-1
j_call: TRBJ1-2
d_call: .

cdr3_aa: CASSPGQALRLSTDTQYF
cdr3_nt: TGTGCCAGCAGTCCCGGACAGGCCTTACGACTCAGCACAGATACGCAGTATTTT
clone_size: .
v_call: TRBV5-4
j_call: TRBJ2-3
d_call: TRBD1

cdr3_aa: CATSDQSSGSFDEQYF
cdr3_nt: TGTGCCACCAGTGACCAAAGTAGCGGGAGCTTCGACGAGCAGTACTTC
clone_size: .
v_call: TRBV24-1
j_call: TRBJ2-7
d_call: TRBD2

cdr3_aa: CASGPGQGPDGRGGELFF
cdr3_nt: TGTGCTAGTGGCCCGGGACAGGGCCCCGATGGGAGGGGCGGGGAGCTGTTTTTT
clone_size: .
v_call: TRBV12-5
j_call: TRBJ2-2
d_call: TRBD1

cdr3_aa: CSAEGGSVSSYNEQFF
cdr3_nt: TGCAGCGCCGAAGGGGGTAGCGTGAGCTCCTACAATGAGCAGTTCTTC
clone_size: .
v_call: TRBV29-1
j_call: TRBJ2-1
d_call: .

cdr3_aa: CASSRRGTDTQYF
cdr3_nt: TGTGCCAGCAGTCGGAGGGGAACAGATACGCAGTATTTT
clone_size: .
v_call: TRBV2
j_call: TRBJ2-3
d_call: .

cdr3_aa: CASRNTGLGKLFF
cdr3_nt: TGTGCCAGCAGGAATACGGGATTAGGAAAACTGTTTTTT
clone_size: .
v_call: TRBV6-5
j_call: TRBJ1-4
d_call: .

cdr3_aa: CASSPSSNSYNEQFF
cdr3_nt: TGCGCCAGCAGCCCATCTAGCAACTCCTACAATGAGCAGTTCTTC
clone_size: .
v_call: TRBV5-1
j_call: TRBJ2-1
d_call: .

cdr3_aa: CASSARQGPNTEAFF
cdr3_nt: TGTGCCAGCAGCGCCCGACAGGGGCCGAACACTGAAGCTTTCTTT
clone_size: .
v_call: TRBV4-2
j_call: TRBJ1-1
d_call: TRBD1

cdr3_aa: CASSRRTGTRYSNQPQHF
cdr3_nt: TGTGCCAGCAGCAGAAGGACAGGCACAAGATATAGCAATCAGCCCCAGCATTTT
clone_size: few
v_call: TRBV5-6
j_call: TRBJ1-5
d_call: TRBD1

cdr3_aa: CASNVLNTGELFF
cdr3_nt: TGTGCCAGCAACGTACTCAACACCGGGGAGCTGTTTTTT
clone_size: .
v_call: TRBV6-5
j_call: TRBJ2-2
d_call: .

cdr3_aa: CASTLRGANLGEQYF
cdr3_nt: TGTGCCAGCACCCTCCGCGGAGCCAATTTGGGCGAGCAGTACTTC
clone_size: .
v_call: TRBV28
j_call: TRBJ2-7
d_call: .

cdr3_aa: CASSFSTTYGYTF
cdr3_nt: TGTGCCAGCAGCTTTTCGACAACATATGGCTACACCTTC
clone_size: .
v_call: TRBV7-2
j_call: TRBJ1-2
d_call: .

cdr3_aa: CASSDLAGVNEQFF
cdr3_nt: TGTGCCAGCAGCGATCTAGCGGGAGTTAATGAGCAGTTCTTC
clone_size: once
v_call: TRBV9
j_call: TRBJ2-1
d_call: TRBD2

cdr3_aa: CASSFGQLATYEQYF
cdr3_nt: TGTGCCAGCAGCTTTGGACAGTTGGCTACCTACGAGCAGTACTTC
clone_size: .
v_call: TRBV11-3
j_call: TRBJ2-7
d_call: .

cdr3_aa: CASSFGLEAFF
cdr3_nt: TGTGCCAGCAGCTTTGGACTTGAAGCTTTCTTT
clone_size: .
v_call: TRBV7-2
j_call: TRBJ1-1
d_call: .

cdr3_aa: CATSDPDGSARGYTF
cdr3_nt: TGTGCCACCAGTGACCCGGACGGGAGCGCGCGTGGCTACACCTTC
clone_size: once
v_call: TRBV24-1
j_call: TRBJ1-2
d_call: .

cdr3_aa: CASSPLERIYQPQHF
cdr3_nt: TGTGCCAGTAGTCCCCTTGAGAGGATTTATCAGCCCCAGCATTTT
clone_size: .
v_call: TRBV19
j_call: TRBJ1-5
d_call: .

cdr3_aa: CAWSSTGRGTQYF
cdr3_nt: TGTGCCTGGAGTTCAACGGGGCGGGGTACGCAGTATTTT
clone_size: .
v_call: TRBV30
j_call: TRBJ2-3
d_call: .

cdr3_aa: CASSLNRPSAGELFF
cdr3_nt: TGTGCCAGCAGCTTAAACAGGCCTAGCGCCGGGGAGCTGTTTTTT
clone_size: .
v_call: TRBV7-2
j_call: TRBJ2-2
d_call: .

cdr3_aa: CASTSGRGADTQYF
cdr3_nt: TGTGCCAGTACCTCGGGGAGGGGCGCAGATACGCAGTATTTT
clone_size: .
v_call: TRBV19
j_call: TRBJ2-3
d_call: TRBD2

cdr3_aa: CASGLAGVDTQYF
cdr3_nt: TGTGCCAGCGGACTAGCGGGAGTAGATACGCAGTATTTT
clone_size: .
v_call: TRBV6-5
j_call: TRBJ2-3
d_call: TRBD2

cdr3_aa: CSASQGAQVNGYTF
cdr3_nt: TGCAGTGCTAGTCAGGGGGCGCAGGTTAATGGCTACACCTTC
clone_size: many
v_call: TRBV20-1
j_call: TRBJ1-2
d_call: TRBD1

cdr3_aa: CAWSPNLRSEKLFF
cdr3_nt: TGTGCCTGGAGTCCGAATCTAAGGAGTGAAAAACTGTTTTTT
clone_size: .
v_call: TRBV30
j_call: TRBJ1-4
d_call: .

cdr3_aa: CASSLWSRGRYGEQFF
cdr3_nt: TGTGCCAGCAGTTTATGGAGCAGGGGGAGGTACGGTGAGCAGTTCTTC
clone_size: few
v_call: TRBV28
j_call: TRBJ2-1
d_call: .

cdr3_aa: CAWSGSAGAVEQFF
cdr3_nt: TGTGCCTGGAGTGGGAGCGCGGGGGCCGTAGAGCAGTTCTTC
clone_size: .
v_call: TRBV30
j_call: TRBJ2-1
d_call: .

cdr3_aa: CASSSRLAGEDTQYF
cdr3_nt: TGTGCCAGCAGCTCGAGGCTAGCGGGAGAGGATACGCAGTATTTT
clone_size: .
v_call: TRBV11-2
j_call: TRBJ2-3
d_call: TRBD2

cdr3_aa: CASSTRPTGGNQPQHF
cdr3_nt: TGTGCCAGTAGTACCCGCCCGACAGGGGGAAATCAGCCCCAGCATTTT
clone_size: once
v_call: TRBV19
j_call: TRBJ1-5
d_call: TRBD1

cdr3_aa: CATIFDRVAEKLFF
cdr3_nt: TGTGCCACCATTTTTGACAGGGTGGCGGAAAAACTGTTTTTT
clone_size: .
v_call: TRBV24-1
j_call: TRBJ1-4
d_call: TRBD1

cdr3_aa: CASTPRGRNQPQHF
cdr3_nt: TGTGCCAGTACCCCAAGAGGGAGAAATCAGCCCCAGCATTTT
clone_size: .
v_call: TRBV19
j_call: TRBJ1-5
d_call: .

cdr3_aa: CASSYFRREQNEQFF
cdr3_nt: TGTGCCAGCAGTTATTTTCGTCGGGAGCAGAATGAGCAGTTCTTC
clone_size: .
v_call: TRBV6-6
j_call: TRBJ2-1
d_call: .

cdr3_aa: CATSRGSGDGYTF
cdr3_nt: TGTGCCACCAGCAGAGGTTCGGGGGATGGCTACACCTTC
clone_size: .
v_call: TRBV15
j_call: TRBJ1-2
d_call: .

cdr3_aa: CASTSPWGAGNTIYF
cdr3_nt: TGTGCCAGCACCAGCCCGTGGGGAGCTGGAAACACCATATATTTT
clone_size: few
v_call: TRBV6-5
j_call: TRBJ1-3
d_call: .

cdr3_aa: CASSPSWEAGGTEAFF
cdr3_nt: TGTGCCAGTAGTCCATCGTGGGAGGCTGGTGGGACTGAAGCTTTCTTT
clone_size: .
v_call: TRBV19
j_call: TRBJ1-1
d_call: .

cdr3_aa: CASSLDPRGSPYEQYF
cdr3_nt: TGCGCCAGCAGCTTGGACCCTCGGGGGAGTCCCTACGAGCAGTACTTC
clone_size: .
v_call: TRBV5-1
j_call: TRBJ2-7
d_call: .

cdr3_aa: CASSPEEGNTEAFF
cdr3_nt: TGTGCCAGCTCACCGGAGGAGGGGAACACTGAAGCTTTCTTT
clone_size: .
v_call: TRBV18
j_call: TRBJ1-1
d_call: .

cdr3_aa: CASSFTGGQVATQYF
cdr3_nt: TGTGCCAGCAGCTTTACGGGGGGGCAGGTTGCGACCCAGTACTTC
clone_size: .
v_call: TRBV7-2
j_call: TRBJ2-5
d_call: TRBD2